This TCR beta chain was obtained from a study of neurological immune-mediated disorders. Study observations and caveats: Phylogenetic grouping assigned the repertoires of 18 of 34 multiple sclerosis patients to a single related-CDR3 cluster, representing a possible signature.

This clonotype appeared many times. Antigen: not known. As for the cDNA, it was generated by 5'RACE with 10-nucleotide random UMIs. MiXCR, run by TCRdb on the 5' RACE reads, gives a single entry per CDR3 protein. The data show over 45,000 distinct CDR3 sequences, around 3.4% seen once. The germline gives CDR1 SQVTM, CDR2 ANQGSEA. V was pared by 2 bases and J by 5 bases, with 14 bases of the junction left unmatched. This CDR3 region has 17 residues. The source material was PBMCs. The sequence came from a man aged 40-49 years with multiple sclerosis. J is TRBJ2-5 and V is TRBV29-1; 10 bases agree with TRBD2. Written as DNA, the CDR3 is TGCAGCGTTGAAAGCGGGGACCTTCTAGCGGGGGTGGAGACCCAGTACTTC. Translation gives CSVESGDLLAGVETQYF.